Below are 6 T cell receptor beta chains sequenced from a single sample in a study of shared clonotypes between healthy human individuals. Clones were read by immunoSEQ multiplex PCR, and TCRdb kept only the in-frame ones, dropping some. The sample lists some 2,000,000 clones, about 95% seen once, with 0.13% in the top ten. The material sequenced was naive CD4+ T cells sorted from blood. Subset: CD45RA+ positively selected. Source of these receptors: a young man in good health.

This chain uses TRBV6-5 with TRBJ2-1; D is tentatively TRBD1 or TRBD2 (5 bases each). The CDR3 is made up of 16 amino acids. Germline loops: CDR1 MNHEY, CDR2 SVGAGI. With 0 bases removed from V and 8 bases from J, the gap between germline ends came to 17 bases. In nucleotides, the CDR3 is TGTGCCAGCAGTTACTCGAAGGGATCGGGGCGCGATGAGCAGTTCTTC. Encoded protein: CASSYSKGSGRDEQFF.

The chain combines TRBV27 with TRBJ2-7, with D perhaps assigned TRBD1 or TRBD2 (5 bases each). Trimming left V 8 bases short and J 6 bases short, with 14 bases between. Germline V gene sequence: CDR1 MNHEY, CDR2 SMNVEV (reference sequence). The length of the CDR3 is 12 residues. CDR3 loop: CASWTGRREQYF. The CDR3 coding sequence is TGTGCCAGCTGGACGGGGCGTCGCGAGCAGTACTTC.

The chain links TRBV18 to TRBJ2-5; 7 bases fit TRBD2. Germline lookup yields CDR1 KGHSH and CDR2 LQKENI. The ends lost 3 bases at V and 2 bases at J; junction bases unmatched: 6. The CDR3 extends over 15 amino acids. The CDR3 sequence is CASSPTRGEQETQYF. In nucleotides, the CDR3 is TGTGCCAGCTCACCCACCCGGGGGGAGCAAGAGACCCAGTACTTC.

The V call is TRBV6-1, the J call TRBJ2-1; TRBD2 aligns across 10 bases. Germline V CDR1 and CDR2: MNHNS, SASEGT. J gave up 9 bases and V 2 bases, and 4 bases lay outside the gene matches. The CDR3 has 14 residues. CDR3 sequence (DNA): TGTGCCAGCAGTGAAACCCTAGCGGGAGTTGAGCAGTTCTTC. Its protein is CASSETLAGVEQFF.

The chain uses TRBV9 and TRBJ1-1; possibly TRBD1 for D (6 bases). Between the trimmed V and J ends, which lost 4 bases and 4 bases, there was a span of 17 bases. From germline, CDR1 is SGDLS and CDR2 YYNGEE. The CDR3 covers 15 residues. In nucleotides, the CDR3 is TGTGCCAGCAGCCTCGGGGGGGGCGCTGCCACTGAAGCTTTCTTT. This codes for CASSLGGGAATEAFF.

This chain uses TRBV28 with TRBJ1-4; D uncertain. CDR3 length equals 19 residues. Per germline, CDR1 MDHEN and CDR2 SYDVKM. V lost 4 bases and J lost 0, with 21 bases in between. This CDR3 reads CASSSTPWAGQTTNEKLFF. CDR3 coding DNA: TGTGCCAGCAGTTCGACGCCTTGGGCAGGCCAAACAACTAATGAAAAACTGTTTTTT.